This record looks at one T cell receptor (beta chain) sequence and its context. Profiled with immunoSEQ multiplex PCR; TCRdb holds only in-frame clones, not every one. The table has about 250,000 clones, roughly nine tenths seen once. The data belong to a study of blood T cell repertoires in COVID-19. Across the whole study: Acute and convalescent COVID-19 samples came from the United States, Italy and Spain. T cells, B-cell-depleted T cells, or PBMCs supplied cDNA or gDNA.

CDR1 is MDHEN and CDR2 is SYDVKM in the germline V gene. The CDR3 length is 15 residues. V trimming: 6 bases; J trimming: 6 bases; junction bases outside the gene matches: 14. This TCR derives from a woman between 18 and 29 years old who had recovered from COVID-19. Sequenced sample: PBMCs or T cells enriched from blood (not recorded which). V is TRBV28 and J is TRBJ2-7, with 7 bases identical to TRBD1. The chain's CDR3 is CASSHGDSTPREQYF. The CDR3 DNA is TGTGCCAGCAGCCACGGGGACAGCACCCCACGCGAGCAGTACTTC. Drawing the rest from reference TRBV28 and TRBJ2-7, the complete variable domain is DVKVTQSSRYLVKRTGEKVFLECVQDMDHENMFWYRQDPGLGLRLIYFSYDVKMKEKGDIPEGYSVSREKKERFSLILESASTNQTSMYLCASSHGDSTPREQYFGPGTRLTVT.